A single sample is the source of the 29 T cell receptor beta chains below, sequenced in a study of T cell changes during pregnancy in multiple sclerosis. Here immunoSEQ multiplex PCR was the method, and the copy in TCRdb shows in-frame clones only, minus some. The table has about 50,000 clones, nearly 90% seen once. The specimen comprised peripheral blood, sampled after pregnancy. The origin of the receptors is a female donor in good health, enrolled as a control in a pregnancy study.

The chain has TRBV19 and TRBJ2-5; D is possibly TRBD2 (5 bases). The CDR3 runs to 17 residues. CDR1 is LNHDA, CDR2 SQIVND, per germline (reference sequence). Trimming pared 0 bases from V and 1 base from J, leaving 15 bases between. The CDR3 DNA follows: TGTGCCAGTAGTATAGATCCGGGGAGAGTGGGCCAAGAGACCCAGTACTTC. The encoded protein is CASSIDPGRVGQETQYF. Looking up the rest from reference TRBV19 and TRBJ2-5 gives the full variable domain: DGGITQSPKYLFRKEGQNVTLSCEQNLNHDAMYWYRQDPGQGLRLIYYSQIVNDFQKGDIAEGYSVSREKKESFPLTVTSAQKNPTAFYLCASSIDPGRVGQETQYFGPGTRLLVL.

The chain recombines TRBV12-5 with TRBJ1-5; tentatively, D is TRBD1 (5 bases). V dropped 6 bases and J dropped 0 bases, with 21 bases sitting between them. The CDR3 spans 18 residues. Per germline, CDR1 LGHNT and CDR2 FRNRAP. Here the CDR3 reads CASGPQGSALGSNQPQHF. In DNA, the CDR3 is TGTGCTAGTGGGCCTCAGGGTTCGGCCCTCGGTAGCAATCAGCCCCAGCATTTT.

The rearrangement links TRBV19 to TRBJ1-1, with D maybe TRBD1 (6 bases). CDR1 is LNHDA, CDR2 SQIVND, per germline (reference sequence). Trimming took 6 bases from V and 2 from J, leaving 10 bases between them. There are 13 residues in the CDR3. CDR3 bases: TGTGCCAGTAGGCGGACAGCTAACACTGAAGCTTTCTTT. Translation gives CASRRTANTEAFF.

The chain links TRBV2 to TRBJ2-5; 13 nucleotides agree with TRBD2. Germline loops: CDR1 SNHLY, CDR2 FYNNEI. The CDR3 is made up of 15 amino acids. The V gene end was trimmed by 6 bases and the J gene end by 5 bases; junction bases not matched to a gene: 6. CDR3 residues: CASSRGLAGRETQYF. The CDR3 DNA sequence: TGTGCCAGCAGCCGGGGACTAGCGGGGAGGGAGACCCAGTACTTC. Combining the CDR3 with reference TRBV2 and TRBJ2-5 gives the whole variable domain EPEVTQTPSHQVTQMGQEVILRCVPISNHLYFYWYRQILGQKVEFLVSFYNNEISEKSEIFDDQFSVERPDGSNFTLKIRSTKLEDSAMYFCASSRGLAGRETQYFGPGTRLLVL.

This chain links TRBV5-5 with TRBJ2-5, with TRBD2 identical over 10 bases. Germline trimming cut 0 bases from V and 5 bases from J; bases unmatched to any gene: 7. CDR1 SGHKS and CDR2 YYEKEE come from the germline V gene (reference sequence). The CDR3 totals 16 residues. In DNA, the CDR3 is TGTGCCAGCAGCTTGGGGCCAGGAGCGGGAGGGGAGACCCAGTACTTC. Its protein product is CASSLGPGAGGETQYF.

The J gene is TRBJ2-7, the V gene TRBV25-1; TRBD2 matches 9 bases. This CDR3 contains 13 residues. Germline V gene data show CDR1 as MGHDK and CDR2 as SYGVNS. The V segment lost 6 bases and the J segment 5 bases; nucleotides outside the gene matches: 5. The CDR3 region has the DNA TGTGCCAGCAGGGCGGGAGGGCTTCACGAGCAGTACTTC. The encoded protein is CASRAGGLHEQYF.

The V and J genes are TRBV12-5 and TRBJ1-1, with 12 bases matching TRBD1. From germline, CDR1 is LGHNT and CDR2 FRNRAP. CDR3 length equals 16 residues. V lost 4 bases to trimming and J lost 2 bases; unmatched junction nucleotides: 5. The CDR3 sequence is CASGWGTGGPNTEAFF. The CDR3, as DNA: TGTGCTAGTGGTTGGGGGACAGGGGGCCCCAACACTGAAGCTTTCTTT.

This clone has just one count. Written as DNA, the CDR3 is TGTGCCAGCAGTTTTCAGGGACAGCCCCAGCATTTT. Amino acids: CASSFQGQPQHF. The chain recombines TRBV27 with TRBJ1-5; D is possibly TRBD1 (5 bases). This CDR3 comprises 12 residues. Per germline, CDR1 MNHEY and CDR2 SMNVEV (reference sequence). V was trimmed by 3 bases and J by 7 bases, leaving 7 bases between them.

This chain connects TRBV6-4 to TRBJ2-3; 10 bases align to TRBD1. This CDR3 has 15 amino acids. Germline V gene sequence: CDR1 MRHNA, CDR2 SNTAGT. Trimming removed 6 bases from V and 2 bases from J; junction bases left unmatched: 5. CDR3 amino acids: CASSPGTGDTDTQYF. In DNA form, the CDR3 reads TGTGCCAGCAGCCCTGGGACAGGGGACACAGATACGCAGTATTTT.

The V gene is TRBV12-5, the J gene TRBJ2-7; possible D gene TRBD2, 6 bases. Germline V gives CDR1 LGHNT, CDR2 FRNRAP. This CDR3 region has 14 residues. The V and J ends lost 6 bases and 4 bases respectively, with 16 bases between them. The CDR3 nucleotides are TGTGCTAGTGGCAAATGGGGAGGAGATTACGAGCAGTACTTC. This encodes CASGKWGGDYEQYF.

V usage is TRBV18 and J usage is TRBJ2-3; D possibly corresponds to TRBD2 (6 bases). Per germline, CDR1 KGHSH and CDR2 LQKENI. Trimming shortened V by 1 base and J by 5 bases, and 7 bases separated the two germline ends. There are 13 residues in the CDR3. The CDR3 DNA is TGTGCCAGCTCACCACTGGGACTAGATACGCAGTATTTT. This codes for CASSPLGLDTQYF.

The chain uses TRBV9 and TRBJ2-5; 11 bases are a match to TRBD2. Germline V lookup: CDR1 SGDLS, CDR2 YYNGEE. The CDR3 consists of 17 residues. Trimming at V came to 4 bases and at J to 5 bases, leaving 13 bases not matched to a gene. DNA for the CDR3: TGTGCCAGCAGCTCTCGTAGCGGGGGGGAAATTAGGGAGACCCAGTACTTC. Translated: CASSSRSGGEIRETQYF. Full variable domain (remainder filled in from reference TRBV9 and TRBJ2-5): DSGVTQTPKHLITATGQRVTLRCSPRSGDLSVYWYQQSLDQGLQFLIQYYNGEERAKGNILERFSAQQFPDLHSELNLSSLELGDSALYFCASSSRSGGEIRETQYFGPGTRLLVL.

This chain joins TRBV7-2 and TRBJ2-3; 8 nucleotides line up with TRBD2. Trimming at V came to 7 bases and at J to 1 base, leaving 10 bases not matched to a gene. Germline V CDR1 and CDR2: SGHTA, FQGNSA. The CDR3 is 16 amino acids. In DNA, the CDR3 is TGTGCCAGCATGATATCGGGGGGGGGAGGCACAGATACGCAGTATTTT. As protein: CASMISGGGGTDTQYF.

V is TRBV9 and J is TRBJ2-2, with D possibly being TRBD1 (6 bases). CDR1 is SGDLS and CDR2 is YYNGEE in the germline V gene. The CDR3 is 16 amino acids. V was pared by 4 bases and J by 1 base, with 14 bases between. CDR3 amino acids: CASSPQGILNTGELFF. CDR3 DNA: TGTGCCAGCAGCCCCCAGGGGATTTTGAACACCGGGGAGCTGTTTTTT.

The rearrangement joins TRBV2 to TRBJ1-3; D is perhaps TRBD1 (6 bases). V shed 5 bases and J shed 0 bases, with 14 bases lying between them. Germline V gene lookup returns CDR1 SNHLY and CDR2 FYNNEI. The CDR3 has 16 amino acids. This CDR3 is CASSQQGPSSGNTIYF. DNA for the CDR3: TGTGCCAGCAGTCAACAGGGTCCTTCCTCTGGAAACACCATATATTTT.

This chain links TRBV28 with TRBJ1-1; tentatively, D is TRBD1 (5 bases). This CDR3 comprises 15 residues. Trimming stripped 2 bases from V and 4 bases from J, with 14 bases between. Germline CDR1 and CDR2: MDHEN and SYDVKM. For the CDR3, the DNA is TGTGCCAGCAGTTTAACGGGGGGACCCGGCACTGAAGCTTTCTTT. It encodes CASSLTGGPGTEAFF.

The chain employs TRBV7-9 and TRBJ2-2, with D maybe TRBD2 (6 bases). The CDR3 contains 16 residues. V was shortened by 0 bases and J by 1 base, with 9 bases between the two germline ends. Per germline, CDR1 SEHNR and CDR2 FQNEAQ (reference sequence). CDR3 region: CASSLAGGMNTGELFF. The CDR3 DNA reads TGTGCCAGCAGCTTAGCGGGGGGAATGAACACCGGGGAGCTGTTTTTT.

The chain carries TRBV6-1 and TRBJ2-2, with 10 bases aligning to TRBD2. The CDR3 consists of 15 residues. Germline V gene data show CDR1 as MNHNS and CDR2 as SASEGT. J lost 3 bases, V lost 2 bases, and 0 bases had no gene match. The CDR3 DNA reads as TGTGCCAGCAGTGAACTAGCGGGAGACACCGGGGAGCTGTTTTTT. As protein: CASSELAGDTGELFF.

The gene calls are TRBV28 and TRBJ1-4, with D perhaps TRBD1 (6 bases). Germline-derived CDR1 and CDR2 are MDHEN and SYDVKM. The CDR3 length is 15 residues. Between the trimmed V and J ends, which lost 8 bases and 4 bases, there was a span of 17 bases. The CDR3 sequence is CASGGDDSLNEKLFF. The CDR3 DNA follows: TGTGCCAGCGGGGGCGATGACAGCCTTAATGAAAAACTGTTTTTT.

V and J are TRBV7-2 and TRBJ2-2, with D possibly being TRBD2 (5 bases). Germline loops: CDR1 SGHTA, CDR2 FQGNSA. This CDR3 is built from 16 residues. V lost 1 base and J lost 2, with 11 bases in between. This CDR3 is CASSLVGSQNTGELFF. DNA of the CDR3: TGTGCCAGCAGCTTAGTAGGGAGTCAAAACACCGGGGAGCTGTTTTTT.

The rearrangement joins TRBV6-6 to TRBJ2-2; 8 positions match TRBD2. CDR1 and CDR2 from the germline V gene are MNHNY and SVGAGI (reference sequence). This CDR3 is 16 amino acids long. The junction had 7 bases not matched to a gene; V was cut back by 6 bases and J by 1 base. The CDR3 sequence is CASSPRAGGNTGELFF. DNA of the CDR3: TGTGCCAGCAGCCCCCGGGCGGGAGGGAACACCGGGGAGCTGTTTTTT.

The chain is built from TRBV18 and TRBJ2-3; 11 bases are shared with TRBD2. Germline loops: CDR1 KGHSH, CDR2 LQKENI. CDR3 size: 14 residues. V gave up 6 bases and J gave up 5 bases; unmatched junction bases: 4. CDR3 residues: CASSPGLAGDTQYF. The CDR3 DNA reads as TGTGCCAGCTCGCCTGGACTAGCGGGAGATACGCAGTATTTT.

The chain uses TRBV5-8 and TRBJ1-4; D ambiguous. Germline loops: CDR1 SGHTS, CDR2 YDEGEE. The CDR3 consists of 15 residues. V was clipped by 4 bases and J by 8 bases, with 18 bases between them. The CDR3 loop reads CASSPGESSQEKLFF. As DNA, the CDR3 is TGTGCCAGCAGCCCCGGGGAGTCCTCCCAGGAAAAACTGTTTTTT.

The chain recombines TRBV19 with TRBJ1-6; the D is unclear. Trimming stripped 4 bases from V and 7 bases from J, with 11 bases between. The CDR3 has 14 amino acids. Per germline, CDR1 LNHDA and CDR2 SQIVND (reference sequence). The CDR3 coding sequence is TGTGCCAGTAGTACTGTCGCGGGGAATTCACCCCTCCACTTT. Its protein product is CASSTVAGNSPLHF.

This clone has only one observation. The genes are TRBV27 and TRBJ1-2; 9 bases fit TRBD1. The CDR3 loop spans 14 amino acids. The ends lost 6 bases at V and 2 bases at J; junction bases unmatched: 4. From germline, CDR1 is MNHEY and CDR2 SMNVEV (reference sequence). CDR3 sequence reads: CASSVTGGNYGYTF. The CDR3 bases are TGTGCCAGCAGCGTAACAGGGGGCAACTATGGCTACACCTTC.

This chain joins TRBV19 and TRBJ1-1; D unresolved. CDR1 and CDR2 (germline): LNHDA, SQIVND (reference sequence). The CDR3 is made up of 12 amino acids. The ends were cut back, 7 bases at V and 1 base at J, with 7 bases in the middle. The CDR3 nucleotides read TGTGCCAGTAATTTCAAGAACACTGAAGCTTTCTTT. This codes for CASNFKNTEAFF.

This chain links TRBV4-3 with TRBJ2-1; 14 bases are shared with TRBD2. The CDR3 contains 21 residues. Losses at the gene ends were 3 bases for V and 1 base for J; bases not matched to a gene: 14. In germline, CDR1 is LGHNA, CDR2 YSLEER. DNA of the CDR3: TGCGCCAGCAGCCAGCAGCCTCCGGGACTAGCGGGGGACACATCCTACAATGAGCAGTTCTTC. Its translation: CASSQQPPGLAGDTSYNEQFF.

The rearrangement links TRBV27 to TRBJ2-7, with TRBD1 identical over 7 bases. V lost 6 bases, J lost 5 bases, and 10 bases stayed unmatched. CDR3 length: 14 amino acids. Germline V gene data show CDR1 as MNHEY and CDR2 as SMNVEV (reference sequence). DNA for the CDR3: TGTGCCAGCAGCCGTTACAGGGGTGTGGACGAGCAGTACTTC. It specifies CASSRYRGVDEQYF.

This clone was seen only once. This sequence joins TRBV25-1 and TRBJ2-5; D possibly corresponds to TRBD2 (8 bases). CDR3 length: 15 residues. Trimming took off 7 bases at V and 5 bases at J, with 20 bases between the two ends. Germline CDR1 is MGHDK and CDR2 is SYGVNS. In DNA form, the CDR3 reads TGTGCCAGCAACGATCCGGGAGGGGGCGAGGAGACCCAGTACTTC. Protein product: CASNDPGGGEETQYF. Combining the CDR3 with reference TRBV25-1 and TRBJ2-5 gives the whole variable domain EADIYQTPRYLVIGTGKKITLECSQTMGHDKMYWYQQDPGMELHLIHYSYGVNSTEKGDLSSESTVSRIRTEHFPLTLESARPSHTSQYLCASNDPGGGEETQYFGPGTRLLVL.